This T cell receptor beta chain emerged from a study of T cell responses to AZD1222 COVID-19 vaccine. Study-level results: Most donors were white British, females outnumbered males, and clonal diversity was possibly underestimated. Reports say nearly half of spike-specific TCRs go after unmutated variant regions. The CD4 TCRs associated with vaccination extended across spike and predominated at 160-218 and 743-854.

Produced via immunoSEQ multiplex PCR; TCRdb's table is partial and in-frame only. The sample carries 150,000 or so clones, around 89% recorded once. Note on this clone: No antigen is known for it.

The sequence was collected from an adult in good health. Sequenced material: peripheral blood, taken on day 0 of AZD1222 vaccination.

Here the CDR3 DNA reads TGTGCCACCAGCGGGGCGCACGCAGATACGCAGTATTTT. Encoded protein: CATSGAHADTQYF. The chain combines TRBV15 with TRBJ2-3, with D possibly being TRBD1 (5 bases). This CDR3 spans 13 amino acids. Trimming shortened V by 5 bases and J by 4 bases, and 10 bases separated the two germline ends. Germline V gene data show CDR1 as LNHNV and CDR2 as YYDKDF (reference sequence).